These 17 T cell receptor beta chains came from one sample sequenced in a study of cytomegalovirus exposure and HLA in healthy donors (dated by TCRdb to 2017 to 2019). The method was the immunoSEQ multiplex PCR assay. A mixture of 60 forward primers for TCR Vbeta segments and 13 reverse primers for TCR Jbeta segments was used in the multiplex PCR. Entries here come from immuneACCESS through TCRdb and include only in-frame sequences with V and J called. Some clones fail to appear in such tables; in the studies checked, an unresolved V gene covers under half of the shortfall, and the cause of the remainder is unknown. The sample yields approximately 150,000 clones; approximately 84% were counted once. Around 4.8% of the sample goes to the ten largest clones. The sequenced sample was PBMCs. The receptors shown here come from a man aged 18 to 29 in good health and CMV-seronegative.

The genes are TRBV12-5 and TRBJ1-6; maybe TRBD1 (6 bases). From germline, CDR1 is LGHNT and CDR2 FRNRAP. This CDR3 has 16 residues. V was trimmed by 0 bases and J by 10 bases, leaving 16 bases between them. In DNA form, the CDR3 reads TGTGCTAGTGGTTTGGTAGCCGCCAGGGGATTATCACCCCTCCACTTT. Amino acids: CASGLVAARGLSPLHF.

This chain joins TRBV4-2 and TRBJ2-1; tentatively, D is TRBD2 (6 bases). This CDR3 has 13 amino acids. CDR1 and CDR2 from the germline V gene are LGHNA and YNFKEQ. V shed 5 bases and J shed 7 bases, with 12 bases lying between them. Written as DNA, the CDR3 is TGTGCCAGCAGCGGAGGGGTGGAGAATGAGCAGTTCTTC. It encodes CASSGGVENEQFF.

This chain links TRBV28 with TRBJ2-7, with a possible D match to TRBD1 (6 bases). The germline CDR1 and CDR2 sequences are MDHEN and SYDVKM. V was clipped by 6 bases and J by 3 bases, with 15 bases between them. The CDR3 totals 14 residues. CDR3 DNA: TGTGCCAGCAGAGGACAGCCCGAGTTCTACGAGCAGTACTTC. The encoded protein is CASRGQPEFYEQYF.

The genes are TRBV18 and TRBJ1-4; D is undetermined. The CDR3 length is 13 residues. Germline loops: CDR1 KGHSH, CDR2 LQKENI. V lost 0 bases to trimming and J lost 7 bases, with 6 bases between them. Here the CDR3 DNA reads TGTGCCAGCTCACCACCTCAAGCTGAAAAACTGTTTTTT. This encodes CASSPPQAEKLFF. Complete variable domain (other parts from reference TRBV18 and TRBJ1-4): NAGVMQNPRHLVRRRGQEARLRCSPMKGHSHVYWYRQLPEEGLKFMVYLQKENIIDESGMPKERFSAEFPKEGPSILRIQQVVRGDSAAYFCASSPPQAEKLFFGSGTQLSVL.

J is TRBJ2-5 and V is TRBV29-1; D gene ambiguous. Trimming took 2 bases from V and 2 from J, leaving 12 bases between them. This CDR3 is 14 amino acids long. CDR1 and CDR2 from the germline V gene are SQVTM and ANQGSEA. CDR3 amino acids: CSVETRTRQETQYF. The CDR3 DNA is TGCAGCGTTGAAACCAGAACCAGACAAGAGACCCAGTACTTC.

The chain is built from TRBV6-1 and TRBJ1-2, with D possibly matching TRBD1 (6 bases). The CDR3 contains 15 residues. Trimming took 1 base from V and 3 from J, leaving 12 bases between them. Germline values: CDR1 MNHNS, CDR2 SASEGT. CDR3: CASSEEGGSYYGYTF. The CDR3 region has the DNA TGTGCCAGCAGTGAAGAGGGGGGGAGTTACTATGGCTACACCTTC.

This clone was seen only a few times. This rearrangement joins TRBV5-6 to TRBJ1-5; D remains ambiguous. Germline CDR1 SGHDT, CDR2 YYEEEE. The ends were cut back, 4 bases at V and 9 bases at J, with 20 bases in the middle. The CDR3 covers 15 residues. For the CDR3, the DNA is TGTGCCAGCAGCAGCTTTCGAGCCCGTCTTCCGCCCCAGCATTTT. Protein: CASSSFRARLPPQHF.

V and J are TRBV27 and TRBJ1-1; 7 bases align to TRBD1. Trimming at V came to 6 bases and at J to 7 bases, leaving 14 bases not matched to a gene. Germline V gene sequence: CDR1 MNHEY, CDR2 SMNVEV (reference sequence). The CDR3 runs to 15 residues. CDR3 amino acids: CASRPTQGGSVEAFF. The CDR3 bases are TGTGCCAGCAGACCCACTCAAGGGGGCTCGGTTGAAGCTTTCTTT.

The V gene is TRBV2, the J gene TRBJ2-7; tentatively, D is TRBD2 (6 bases). The V gene lost 4 bases and the J gene lost 6 bases, with 16 bases spanning the gap. Germline lookup yields CDR1 SNHLY and CDR2 FYNNEI. The CDR3 sequence is 14 residues long. The CDR3 loop reads CASSGNPGRREQYF. The CDR3 DNA follows: TGTGCCAGCAGTGGAAATCCAGGGAGGCGCGAGCAGTACTTC.

J is TRBJ2-3 and V is TRBV25-1; 9 bases agree with TRBD2. The CDR3 has 14 residues. Trimming took 5 bases from V and 6 from J; bases not matched to a gene: 6. In germline, CDR1 is MGHDK, CDR2 SYGVNS. The CDR3 here is CASSSGGFMDTQYF. The CDR3, as DNA: TGTGCCAGCAGTAGCGGGGGGTTTATGGATACGCAGTATTTT.

The gene calls are TRBV6-6 and TRBJ1-6, with TRBD1 matching 7 bases. V trimming: 6 bases; J trimming: 6 bases; junction bases outside the gene matches: 5. Germline lookup yields CDR1 MNHNY and CDR2 SVGAGI (reference sequence). The CDR3 contains 14 residues. The CDR3 region has the DNA TGTGCCAGCAGACGGACAGGCTCTAATTCACCCCTCCACTTT. As protein: CASRRTGSNSPLHF.

The CDR3 DNA reads TGTGCCAGCAGCTTGGAGCCAGGGGTTAGCACAGATACGCAGTATTTT. Translated: CASSLEPGVSTDTQYF. The chain combines TRBV5-4 with TRBJ2-3; TRBD1 might be the D (6 bases). The V end lost 0 bases, the J end lost 0 bases, and 11 bases lay between the germline ends. CDR3 size: 16 residues. Germline V gene sequence: CDR1 SGHNT, CDR2 YYREEE (reference sequence). Supplemented by reference TRBV5-4 and TRBJ2-3, the full variable domain reads ETGVTQSPTHLIKTRGQQVTLRCSSQSGHNTVSWYQQALGQGPQFIFQYYREEENGRGNFPPRFSGLQFPNYSSELNVNALELDDSALYLCASSLEPGVSTDTQYFGPGTRLTVL.

This sequence joins TRBV18 and TRBJ1-3, with unresolved D. Per the germline V gene, CDR1 is KGHSH and CDR2 is LQKENI. Trimming took 8 bases from V and 0 from J, leaving 14 bases between them. CDR3 length: 15 residues. CDR3 nucleotide sequence: TGTGCCAGCGCCCAGGAGGTTAGCTCTGGAAACACCATATATTTT. Translation gives CASAQEVSSGNTIYF.

This rearrangement joins TRBV18 to TRBJ2-2; perhaps TRBD2 as D (5 bases). Germline CDR1 is KGHSH and CDR2 is LQKENI. V lost 3 bases, J lost 1 base, and 15 bases lay in between. The CDR3 is made up of 17 amino acids. DNA for the CDR3: TGTGCCAGCTCACCCCGGGATTGGGCTTGGAACACCGGGGAGCTGTTTTTT. This sequence encodes CASSPRDWAWNTGELFF.

The V gene is TRBV5-1, the J gene TRBJ2-3; 14 bases fit TRBD2. Looked up from germline, CDR1 is SGHRS and CDR2 is YFSETQ. Trimming at V came to 4 bases and at J to 11 bases, leaving 6 bases not matched to a gene. This CDR3 has 14 amino acids. For the CDR3, the DNA is TGCGCCAGCAGCCAGACTAGCGGGGGGGCCCAGCAGTATTTT. This translates into CASSQTSGGAQQYF.

The rearrangement uses TRBV27 and TRBJ1-4; D may be TRBD1 (6 bases). The CDR3 consists of 12 residues. The V gene lost 2 bases and the J gene lost 8 bases, with 6 bases spanning the gap. Germline loops: CDR1 MNHEY, CDR2 SMNVEV (reference sequence). The CDR3 coding sequence is TGTGCCAGCAGTTTAAGGGGGGAAAAACTGTTTTTT. Protein sequence: CASSLRGEKLFF.

The V gene is TRBV10-3, the J gene TRBJ2-2; 7 bases fit TRBD1. J lost 4 bases, V lost 8 bases, and 10 bases had no gene match. Germline CDR1 is ENHRY and CDR2 is SYGVKD. The length of the CDR3 is 15 residues. This CDR3 is CAIGLEQGRTGELFF. DNA for the CDR3: TGTGCCATCGGTCTTGAACAGGGGCGCACCGGGGAGCTGTTTTTT.